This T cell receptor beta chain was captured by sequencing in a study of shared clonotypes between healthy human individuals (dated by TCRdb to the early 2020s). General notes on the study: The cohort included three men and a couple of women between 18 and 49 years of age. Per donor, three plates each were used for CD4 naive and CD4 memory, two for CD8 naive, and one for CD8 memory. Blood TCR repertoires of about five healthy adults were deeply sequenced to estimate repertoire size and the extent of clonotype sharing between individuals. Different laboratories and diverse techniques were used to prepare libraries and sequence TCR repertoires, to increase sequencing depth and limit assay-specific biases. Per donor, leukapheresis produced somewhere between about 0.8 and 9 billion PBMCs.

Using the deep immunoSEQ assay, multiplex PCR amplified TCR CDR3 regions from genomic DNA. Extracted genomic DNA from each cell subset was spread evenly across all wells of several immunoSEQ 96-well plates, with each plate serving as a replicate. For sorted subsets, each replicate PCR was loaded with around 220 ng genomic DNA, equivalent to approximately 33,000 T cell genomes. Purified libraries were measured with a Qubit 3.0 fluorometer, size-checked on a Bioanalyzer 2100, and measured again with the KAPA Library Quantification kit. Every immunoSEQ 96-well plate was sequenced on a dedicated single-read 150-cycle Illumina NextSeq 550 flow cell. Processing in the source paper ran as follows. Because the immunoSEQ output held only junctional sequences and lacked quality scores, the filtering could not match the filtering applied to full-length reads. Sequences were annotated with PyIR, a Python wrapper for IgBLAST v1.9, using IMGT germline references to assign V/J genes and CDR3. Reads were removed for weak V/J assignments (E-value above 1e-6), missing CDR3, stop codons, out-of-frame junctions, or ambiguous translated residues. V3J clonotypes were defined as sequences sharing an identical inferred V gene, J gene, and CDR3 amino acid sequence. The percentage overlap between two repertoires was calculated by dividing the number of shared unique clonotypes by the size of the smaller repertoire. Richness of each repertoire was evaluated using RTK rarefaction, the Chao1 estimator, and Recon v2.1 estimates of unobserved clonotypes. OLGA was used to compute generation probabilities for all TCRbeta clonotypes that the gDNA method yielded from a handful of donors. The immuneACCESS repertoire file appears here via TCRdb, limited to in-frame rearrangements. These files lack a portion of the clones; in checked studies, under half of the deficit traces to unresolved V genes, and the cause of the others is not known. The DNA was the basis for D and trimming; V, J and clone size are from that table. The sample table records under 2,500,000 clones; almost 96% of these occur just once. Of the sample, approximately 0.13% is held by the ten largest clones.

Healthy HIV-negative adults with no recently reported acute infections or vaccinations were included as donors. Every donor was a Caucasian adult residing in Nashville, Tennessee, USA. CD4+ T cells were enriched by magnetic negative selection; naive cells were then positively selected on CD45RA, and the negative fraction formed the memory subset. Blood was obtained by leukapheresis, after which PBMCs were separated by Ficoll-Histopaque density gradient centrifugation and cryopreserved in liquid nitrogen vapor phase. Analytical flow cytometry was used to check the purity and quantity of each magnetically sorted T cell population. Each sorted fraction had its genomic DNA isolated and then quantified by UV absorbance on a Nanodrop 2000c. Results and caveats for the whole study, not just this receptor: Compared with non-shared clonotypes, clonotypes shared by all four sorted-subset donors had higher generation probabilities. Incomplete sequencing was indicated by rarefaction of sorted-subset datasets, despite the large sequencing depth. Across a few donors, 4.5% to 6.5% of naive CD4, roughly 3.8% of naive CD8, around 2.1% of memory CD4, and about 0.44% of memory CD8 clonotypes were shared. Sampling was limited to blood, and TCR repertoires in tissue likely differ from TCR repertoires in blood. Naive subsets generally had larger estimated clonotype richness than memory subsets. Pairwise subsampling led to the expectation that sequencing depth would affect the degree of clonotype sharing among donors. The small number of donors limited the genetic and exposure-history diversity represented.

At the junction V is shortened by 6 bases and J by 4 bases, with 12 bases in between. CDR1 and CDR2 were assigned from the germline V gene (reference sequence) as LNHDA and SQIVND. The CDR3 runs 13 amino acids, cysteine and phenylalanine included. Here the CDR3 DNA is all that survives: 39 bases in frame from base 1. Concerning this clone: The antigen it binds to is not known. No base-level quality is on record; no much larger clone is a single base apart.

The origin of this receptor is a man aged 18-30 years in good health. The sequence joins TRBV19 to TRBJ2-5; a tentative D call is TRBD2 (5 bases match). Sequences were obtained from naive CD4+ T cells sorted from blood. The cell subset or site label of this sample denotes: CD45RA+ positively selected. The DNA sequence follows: TGTGCCAGTAGGAGCGGCGTTTTAGAGACCCAGTACTTC. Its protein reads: CASRSGVLETQYF. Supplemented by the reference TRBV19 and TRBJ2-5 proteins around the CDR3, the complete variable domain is DGGITQSPKYLFRKEGQNVTLSCEQNLNHDAMYWYRQDPGQGLRLIYYSQIVNDFQKGDIAEGYSVSREKKESFPLTVTSAQKNPTAFYLCASRSGVLETQYFGPGTRLLVL.